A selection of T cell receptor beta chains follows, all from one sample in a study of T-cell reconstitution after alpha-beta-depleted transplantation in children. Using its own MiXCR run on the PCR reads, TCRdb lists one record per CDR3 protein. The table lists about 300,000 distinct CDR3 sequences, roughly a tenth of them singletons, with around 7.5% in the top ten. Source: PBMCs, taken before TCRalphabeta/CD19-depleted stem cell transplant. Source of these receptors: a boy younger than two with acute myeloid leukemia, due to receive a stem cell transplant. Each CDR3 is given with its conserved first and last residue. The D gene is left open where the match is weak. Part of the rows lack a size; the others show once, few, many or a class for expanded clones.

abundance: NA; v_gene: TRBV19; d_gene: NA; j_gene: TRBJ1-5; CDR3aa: CASSIVGGGLPAQPQHF; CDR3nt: TGTGCCAGTAGTATAGTAGGAGGCGGTCTCCCGGCTCAGCCCCAGCATTTT
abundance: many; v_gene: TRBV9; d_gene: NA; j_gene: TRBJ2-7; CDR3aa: CASSSPSSDGAEYEQYF; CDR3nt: TGTGCCAGCAGCTCACCATCGTCAGACGGGGCCGAGTACGAGCAGTACTTC
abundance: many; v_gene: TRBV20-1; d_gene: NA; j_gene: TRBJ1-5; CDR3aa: CSAIWGSNQPQHF; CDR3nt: TGCAGTGCTATATGGGGTAGCAATCAGCCCCAGCATTTT
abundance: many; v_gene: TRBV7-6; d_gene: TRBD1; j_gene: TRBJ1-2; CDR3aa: CASSLGGGTGGGYTF; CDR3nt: TGTGCCAGCAGCTTAGGAGGGGGGACAGGGGGCGGCTACACCTTC
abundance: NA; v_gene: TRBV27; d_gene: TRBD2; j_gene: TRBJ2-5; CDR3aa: CASRTLEGLADLQETQYF; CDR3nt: TGTGCCAGCCGGACCTTGGAGGGACTAGCGGACCTCCAAGAGACCCAGTACTTC
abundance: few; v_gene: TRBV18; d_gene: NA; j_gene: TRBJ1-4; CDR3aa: CASSPLLDSNEKLFF; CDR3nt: TGTGCCAGCTCACCACTCCTGGACAGTAATGAAAAACTGTTTTTT
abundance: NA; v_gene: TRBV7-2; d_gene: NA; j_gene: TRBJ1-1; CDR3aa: CASSFRQLMNTEAFF; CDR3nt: TGTGCCAGCAGCTTTAGACAGCTCATGAACACTGAAGCTTTCTTT
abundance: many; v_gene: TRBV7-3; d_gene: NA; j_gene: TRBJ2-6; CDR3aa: CASSLRSTPGANVLTF; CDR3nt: TGTGCCAGCAGCCTACGCTCTACGCCTGGGGCCAACGTCCTGACTTTC
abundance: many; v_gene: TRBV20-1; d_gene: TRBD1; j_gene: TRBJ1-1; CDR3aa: CSARVPGQKNTEAFF; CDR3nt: TGCAGTGCGAGAGTGCCGGGACAGAAGAACACTGAAGCTTTCTTT
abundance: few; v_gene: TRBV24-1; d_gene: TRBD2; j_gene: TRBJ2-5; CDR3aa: CATSDPGLAGGGETQYF; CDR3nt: TGTGCCACCAGTGATCCGGGACTAGCGGGAGGGGGAGAGACCCAGTACTTC
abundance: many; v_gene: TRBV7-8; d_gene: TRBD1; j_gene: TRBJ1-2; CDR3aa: CASSLAGRNRGGYGYTF; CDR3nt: TGTGCCAGCAGCTTAGCCGGAAGAAACAGGGGAGGATATGGCTACACCTTC
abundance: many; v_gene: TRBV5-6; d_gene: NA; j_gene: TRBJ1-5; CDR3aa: CASSGTGTMDQPQHF; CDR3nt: TGTGCCAGCAGCGGGACCGGGACCATGGATCAGCCCCAGCATTTT
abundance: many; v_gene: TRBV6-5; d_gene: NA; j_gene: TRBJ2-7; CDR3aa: CASSYDPRAPRDF; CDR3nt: TGTGCCAGCAGTTACGATCCCAGGGCCCCCCGGGACTTC
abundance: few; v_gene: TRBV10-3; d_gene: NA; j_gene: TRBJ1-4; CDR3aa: CAISATNDLYNEKLFF; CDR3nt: TGTGCCATCAGTGCAACCAACGACCTTTATAATGAAAAACTGTTTTTT
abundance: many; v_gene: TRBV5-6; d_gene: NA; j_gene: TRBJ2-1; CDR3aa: CASSLFVTNNEQFF; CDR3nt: TGTGCCAGCAGCTTGTTTGTGACTAACAATGAGCAGTTCTTC
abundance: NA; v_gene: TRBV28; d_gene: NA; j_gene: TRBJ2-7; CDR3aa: CASGWASRYYEQYF; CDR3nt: TGTGCCAGCGGATGGGCTAGCAGATACTACGAGCAGTACTTC
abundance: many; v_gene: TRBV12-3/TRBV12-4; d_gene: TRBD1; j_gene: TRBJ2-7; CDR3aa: CASSLTGNPYEQYF; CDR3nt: TGTGCCAGCAGTTTGACAGGGAACCCCTACGAGCAGTACTTC
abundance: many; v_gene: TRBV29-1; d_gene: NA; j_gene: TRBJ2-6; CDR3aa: CSVEVSGANVLTF; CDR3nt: TGCAGCGTTGAGGTCTCTGGGGCCAACGTCCTGACTTTC
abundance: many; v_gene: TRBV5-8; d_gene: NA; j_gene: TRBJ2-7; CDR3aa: CASSRTAQQQYF; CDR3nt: TGTGCCAGCAGCAGGACAGCCCAACAGCAGTACTTC
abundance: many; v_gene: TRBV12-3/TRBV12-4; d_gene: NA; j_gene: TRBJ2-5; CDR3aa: CASSFVGRFQETQYF; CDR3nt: TGTGCCAGCAGTTTCGTTGGCAGGTTCCAAGAGACCCAGTACTTC
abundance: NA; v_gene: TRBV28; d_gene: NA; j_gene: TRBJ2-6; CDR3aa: CASSLYRATGANVLTF; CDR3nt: TGTGCCAGCAGTTTATACCGGGCTACTGGGGCCAACGTCCTGACTTTC
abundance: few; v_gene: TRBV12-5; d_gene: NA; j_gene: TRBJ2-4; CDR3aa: CASGLEGKNIQYF; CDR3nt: TGTGCTAGTGGTTTGGAGGGAAAAAACATTCAGTACTTC
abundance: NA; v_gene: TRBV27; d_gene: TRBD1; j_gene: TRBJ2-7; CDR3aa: CASQGAGCEQYF; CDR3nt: TGTGCCTCACAGGGGGCGGGATGCGAGCAGTACTTC
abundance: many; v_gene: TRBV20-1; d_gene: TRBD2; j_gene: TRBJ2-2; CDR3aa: CSARDYGLAGNTGELFF; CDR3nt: TGCAGTGCTAGAGATTACGGGCTAGCGGGGAACACCGGGGAGCTGTTTTTT
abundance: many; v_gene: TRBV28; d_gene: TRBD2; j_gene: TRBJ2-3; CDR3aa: CASSLRLAGTDTQYF; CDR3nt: TGTGCCAGCAGCTTAAGGCTAGCGGGCACAGATACGCAGTATTTT
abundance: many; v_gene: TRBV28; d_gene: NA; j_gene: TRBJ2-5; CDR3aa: CASSPTEGWQETQYF; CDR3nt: TGTGCCAGCAGCCCGACAGAGGGGTGGCAAGAGACCCAGTACTTC
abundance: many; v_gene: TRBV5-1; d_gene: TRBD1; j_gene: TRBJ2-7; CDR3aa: CASSWRTGEASSEQYF; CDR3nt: TGCGCCAGCAGCTGGCGGACAGGGGAAGCATCCAGCGAGCAGTACTTC
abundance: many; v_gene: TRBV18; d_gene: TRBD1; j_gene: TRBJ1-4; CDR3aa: CASSRFGTGTLATNEKLFF; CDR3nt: TGTGCCAGCTCACGGTTTGGGACAGGGACTCTCGCAACTAATGAAAAACTGTTTTTT
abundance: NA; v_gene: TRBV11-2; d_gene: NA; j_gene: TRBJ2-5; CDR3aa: CASSLDGMGEETQYF; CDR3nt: TGTGCCAGCAGCTTAGACGGGATGGGGGAAGAGACCCAGTACTTC
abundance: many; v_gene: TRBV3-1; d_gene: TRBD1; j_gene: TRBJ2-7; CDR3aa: CASSQEIPGTGNGEQYF; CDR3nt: TGTGCCAGCAGCCAAGAAATTCCCGGGACAGGGAATGGCGAGCAGTACTTC
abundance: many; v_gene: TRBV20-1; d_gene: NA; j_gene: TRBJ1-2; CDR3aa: CSARAGPPYGYTF; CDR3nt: TGCAGTGCTAGAGCGGGACCGCCCTATGGCTACACCTTC
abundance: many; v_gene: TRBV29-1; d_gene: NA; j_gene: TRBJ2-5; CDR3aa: CSAGRGGSETQYF; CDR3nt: TGCAGCGCGGGGAGGGGGGGTAGCGAGACCCAGTACTTC
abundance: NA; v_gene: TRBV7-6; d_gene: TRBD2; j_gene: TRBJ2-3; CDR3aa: CASSLAETSGSTDTQYF; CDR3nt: TGTGCCAGCAGCTTAGCGGAGACTAGCGGGAGCACAGATACGCAGTATTTT
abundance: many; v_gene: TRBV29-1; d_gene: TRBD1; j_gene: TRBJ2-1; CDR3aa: CSADRGVNEQFF; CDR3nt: TGCAGCGCGGACAGGGGTGTAAATGAGCAGTTCTTC
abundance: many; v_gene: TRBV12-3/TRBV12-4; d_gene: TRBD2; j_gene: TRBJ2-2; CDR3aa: CASRTGTSGTGELFF; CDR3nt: TGTGCCAGCCGTACCGGGACTAGCGGCACCGGGGAGCTGTTTTTT
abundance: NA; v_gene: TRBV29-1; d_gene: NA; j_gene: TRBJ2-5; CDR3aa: CSVEGVQETQYF; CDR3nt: TGCAGCGTTGAGGGAGTACAAGAGACCCAGTACTTC
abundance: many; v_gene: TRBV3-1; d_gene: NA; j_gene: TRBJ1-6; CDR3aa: CASSPQRARNSPLHF; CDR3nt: TGTGCCAGCAGCCCCCAAAGGGCTCGGAATTCACCCCTCCACTTT
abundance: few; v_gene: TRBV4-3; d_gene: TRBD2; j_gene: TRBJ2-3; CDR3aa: CASSQQTSGRADTQYF; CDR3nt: TGCGCCAGCAGCCAGCAGACTAGCGGGCGGGCAGATACGCAGTATTTT
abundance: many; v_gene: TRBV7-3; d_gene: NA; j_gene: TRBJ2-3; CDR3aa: CASSLNRADTQYF; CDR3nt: TGTGCCAGCAGCTTAAACAGGGCAGATACGCAGTATTTT
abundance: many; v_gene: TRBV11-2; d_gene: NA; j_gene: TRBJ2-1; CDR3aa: CASSSTYSSYNEQFF; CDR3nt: TGTGCCAGCAGCTCTACTTATTCTTCCTACAATGAGCAGTTCTTC
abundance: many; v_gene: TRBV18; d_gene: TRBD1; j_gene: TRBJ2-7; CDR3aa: CASSPEGAIDEQYF; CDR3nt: TGTGCCAGCTCACCAGAGGGGGCGATCGACGAGCAGTACTTC
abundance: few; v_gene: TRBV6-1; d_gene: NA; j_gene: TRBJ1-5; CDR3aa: CASRKEGNQPQHF; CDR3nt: TGTGCCAGCCGGAAGGAGGGCAATCAGCCCCAGCATTTT
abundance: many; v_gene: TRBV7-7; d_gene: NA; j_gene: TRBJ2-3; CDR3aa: CASSLFGGAGDTQYF; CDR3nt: TGTGCCAGCAGCTTATTCGGGGGCGCAGGCGATACGCAGTATTTT
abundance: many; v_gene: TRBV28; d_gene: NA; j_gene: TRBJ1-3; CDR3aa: CASRSPGLSGNTIYF; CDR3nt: TGTGCCAGCAGATCTCCGGGCCTCTCTGGAAACACCATATATTTT
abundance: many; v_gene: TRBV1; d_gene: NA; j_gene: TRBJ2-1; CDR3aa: CTSSHFGTVFYNEQFF; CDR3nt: TGCACCAGCAGCCATTTCGGGACAGTTTTCTACAATGAGCAGTTCTTC
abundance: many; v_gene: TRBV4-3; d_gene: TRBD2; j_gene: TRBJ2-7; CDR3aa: CASSQASGSSYEQYF; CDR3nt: TGCGCCAGCAGCCAAGCAAGCGGGAGCTCCTACGAGCAGTACTTC
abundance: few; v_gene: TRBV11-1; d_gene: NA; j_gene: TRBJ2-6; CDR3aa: CASSLVGGRGSGANVLTF; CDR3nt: TGTGCCAGCAGCTTAGTGGGGGGAAGGGGCTCTGGGGCCAACGTCCTGACTTTC
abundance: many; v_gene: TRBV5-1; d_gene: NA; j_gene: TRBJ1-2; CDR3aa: CASSFGGGDGYTF; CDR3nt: TGCGCCAGCAGCTTCGGAGGAGGGGATGGCTACACCTTC
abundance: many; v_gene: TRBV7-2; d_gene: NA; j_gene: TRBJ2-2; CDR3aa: CASSLAVTRPGELFF; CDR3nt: TGTGCCAGCAGCTTAGCGGTGACACGGCCCGGGGAGCTGTTTTTT
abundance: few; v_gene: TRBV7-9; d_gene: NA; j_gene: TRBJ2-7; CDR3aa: CASSSNHYEQYF; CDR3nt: TGTGCCAGCAGCTCGAACCACTACGAGCAGTACTTC
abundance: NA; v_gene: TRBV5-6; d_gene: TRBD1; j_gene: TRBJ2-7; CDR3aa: CASSWGTALEQYF; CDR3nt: TGTGCCAGCAGCTGGGGGACAGCTCTAGAGCAGTACTTC
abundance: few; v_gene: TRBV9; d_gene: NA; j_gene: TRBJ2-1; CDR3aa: CASSEGVFNEQFF; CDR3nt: TGTGCCAGCAGCGAAGGGGTTTTTAATGAGCAGTTCTTC
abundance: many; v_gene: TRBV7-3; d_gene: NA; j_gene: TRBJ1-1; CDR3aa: CASSPLGTGRLLFF; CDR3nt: TGTGCCAGCAGCCCCCTGGGTACTGGAAGGCTGCTTTTCTTT
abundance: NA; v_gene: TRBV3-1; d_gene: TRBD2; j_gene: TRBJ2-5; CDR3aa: CASSQVVGLAGQETQYF; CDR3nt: TGTGCCAGCAGCCAAGTAGTCGGGCTAGCGGGCCAAGAGACCCAGTACTTC
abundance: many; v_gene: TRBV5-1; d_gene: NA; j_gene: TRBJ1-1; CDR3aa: CASSSGIGNTEAFF; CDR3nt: TGCGCCAGCAGCTCCGGGATAGGGAACACTGAAGCTTTCTTT